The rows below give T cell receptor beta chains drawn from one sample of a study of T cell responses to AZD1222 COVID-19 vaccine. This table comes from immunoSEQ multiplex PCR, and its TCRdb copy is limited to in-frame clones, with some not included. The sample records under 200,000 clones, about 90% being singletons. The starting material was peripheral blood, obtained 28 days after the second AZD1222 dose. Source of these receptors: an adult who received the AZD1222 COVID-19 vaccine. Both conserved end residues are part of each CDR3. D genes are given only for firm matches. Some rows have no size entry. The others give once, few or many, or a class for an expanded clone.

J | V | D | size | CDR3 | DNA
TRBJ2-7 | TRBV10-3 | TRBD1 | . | CAISEETGGSYEQYF | TGTGCCATCAGTGAGGAGACAGGGGGCTCCTACGAGCAGTACTTC
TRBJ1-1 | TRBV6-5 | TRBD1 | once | CASSRDRVSSEAFF | TGTGCCAGCAGTCGAGACAGGGTTAGCTCTGAAGCTTTCTTT
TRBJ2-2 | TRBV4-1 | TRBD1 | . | CASSQTRDRGTGELFF | TGCGCCAGCAGCCAGACCCGGGACAGGGGGACCGGGGAGCTGTTTTTT
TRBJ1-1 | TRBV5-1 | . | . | CASSLAEGTEAFF | TGCGCCAGCAGCTTGGCTGAGGGGACTGAAGCTTTCTTT
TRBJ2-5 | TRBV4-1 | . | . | CASSQVLSSQETQYF | TGCGCCAGCAGCCAAGTACTAAGCAGCCAAGAGACCCAGTACTTC
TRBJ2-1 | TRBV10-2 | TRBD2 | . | CASMQRGGRTLGNEQFF | TGCGCCAGCATGCAGCGGGGGGGCCGGACCTTGGGTAATGAGCAGTTCTTC
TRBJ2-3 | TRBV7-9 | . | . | CASSAPRVNTQYF | TGTGCCAGCAGCGCACCAAGGGTGAATACGCAGTATTTT
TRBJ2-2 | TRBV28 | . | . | CATPGLFTGELFF | TGTGCCACCCCGGGACTCTTCACCGGGGAGCTGTTTTTT
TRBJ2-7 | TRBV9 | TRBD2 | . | CASSPTSGRASHEQYF | TGTGCCAGCAGCCCTACTAGCGGGAGGGCTAGCCACGAGCAGTACTTC
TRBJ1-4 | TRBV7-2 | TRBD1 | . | CASSRGQVGPLFF | TGTGCCAGCAGCAGAGGACAGGTTGGCCCGCTGTTTTTT
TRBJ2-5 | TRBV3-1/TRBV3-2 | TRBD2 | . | CASSQQASGSGETQYF | TGTGCCAGCAGCCAACAAGCTAGCGGGAGTGGCGAGACCCAGTACTTC
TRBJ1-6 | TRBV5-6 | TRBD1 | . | CASSLGTGGGYNSPLHF | TGTGCCAGCAGCTTGGGGACAGGGGGAGGATATAATTCACCCCTCCACTTT
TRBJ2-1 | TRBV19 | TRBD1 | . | CASSIDRGSNNEQFF | TGTGCCAGTAGCATTGACAGGGGAAGTAACAATGAGCAGTTCTTC
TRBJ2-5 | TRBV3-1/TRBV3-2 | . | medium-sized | CASSQGGGEVETQYF | TGTGCCAGCAGCCAAGGTGGCGGGGAGGTAGAGACCCAGTACTTC
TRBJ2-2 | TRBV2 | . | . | CATAGYKNTGELFF | TGTGCCACGGCCGGTTACAAGAACACCGGGGAGCTGTTTTTT
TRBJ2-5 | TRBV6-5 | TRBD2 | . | CAAKLAGGWTQYF | TGTGCCGCCAAACTAGCGGGGGGGTGGACCCAGTACTTC
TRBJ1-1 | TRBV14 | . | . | CASSQSYNTEAFF | TGTGCCAGCAGCCAATCATATAACACTGAAGCTTTCTTT
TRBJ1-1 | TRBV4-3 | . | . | CASSQQPRTEAFF | TGCGCCAGCAGCCAACAACCTAGGACTGAAGCTTTCTTT
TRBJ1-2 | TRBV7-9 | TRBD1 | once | CASSSRGASYGYTF | TGTGCCAGCAGTTCCAGGGGGGCGAGCTATGGCTACACCTTC
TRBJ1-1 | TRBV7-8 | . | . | CASSLRGAHRMNTEAFF | TGTGCCAGCAGCCTCCGAGGGGCCCATCGGATGAACACTGAAGCTTTCTTT
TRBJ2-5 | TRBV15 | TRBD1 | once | CATSRRTGIQETQYF | TGTGCCACCAGCAGACGGACAGGAATCCAAGAGACCCAGTACTTC
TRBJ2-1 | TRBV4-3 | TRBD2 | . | CASSQDRPLRSGIYNEQFF | TGCGCCAGCAGCCAAGATAGGCCCCTGAGGAGCGGGATATACAATGAGCAGTTCTTC
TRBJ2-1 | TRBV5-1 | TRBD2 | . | CASSSSGTSGVEQFF | TGCGCCAGCAGCTCTTCCGGGACTAGCGGGGTCGAGCAGTTCTTC
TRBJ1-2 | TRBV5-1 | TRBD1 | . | CASSPGGGRGHSNYGYTF | TGCGCCAGCAGCCCCGGGGGTGGCAGGGGGCATTCTAACTATGGCTACACCTTC
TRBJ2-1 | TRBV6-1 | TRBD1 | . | CASSGGQGLGYNEQFF | TGTGCCAGCAGTGGGGGACAGGGGTTAGGCTACAATGAGCAGTTCTTC
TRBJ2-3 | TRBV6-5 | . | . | CASSYRSGRGTDTQYF | TGTGCCAGCAGTTACCGAAGCGGAAGGGGCACAGATACGCAGTATTTT